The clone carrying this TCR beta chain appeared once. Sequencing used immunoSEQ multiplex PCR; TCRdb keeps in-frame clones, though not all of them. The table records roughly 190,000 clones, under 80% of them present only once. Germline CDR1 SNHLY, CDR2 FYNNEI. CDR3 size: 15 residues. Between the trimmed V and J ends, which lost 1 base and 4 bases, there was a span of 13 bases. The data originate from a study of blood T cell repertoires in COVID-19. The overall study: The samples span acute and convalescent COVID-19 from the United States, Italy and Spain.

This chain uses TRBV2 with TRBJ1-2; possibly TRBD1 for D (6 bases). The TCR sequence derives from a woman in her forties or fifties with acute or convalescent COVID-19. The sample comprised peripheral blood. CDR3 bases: TGTGCCAGCAGTGAAGAAGGGCAGGGGATCTATGGCTACACCTTC. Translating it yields CASSEEGQGIYGYTF.